The entry below gives a single T cell receptor beta chain sequence along with its context. Its cognate antigen is unknown. The CDR3 sequence is 15 residues long. Germline-derived CDR1 and CDR2 are WSHSY and SAAADI. V lost 6 bases and J 5 bases, leaving 17 bases between the germline ends. The data were obtained in a study of T cells in Graves' hyperthyroidism and ophthalmopathy. From RNA transcripts, TCR beta CDR3 regions were amplified. A first-round RT-PCR of the TCR CDR3 used the HTBI primer set. TCRdb reprocessed the multiplex PCR reads via MiXCR and lists one record per CDR3 protein. The sample carries hundreds of thousands of distinct CDR3 sequences, under 25% recorded once. Study-wide findings and caveats: In validation, the model predicted ophthalmopathy. These predictions came a median around 5.9 months before onset. Ophthalmopathy and stable hyperthyroidism were told apart by a 13 V-J model.

Exclusion followed for patients with uncontrolled infection, other autoimmune disease, pregnancy or lactation. PBMCs were sourced from 9 to 10 ml fresh peripheral blood. This clonotype originated in a man aged 25-45 years with Graves' ophthalmopathy. Specimen: blood. This chain uses TRBV10-2 with TRBJ2-1; the D gene could be TRBD1 or TRBD2 (5 bases each). The CDR3 spells CASRGDVPAHNEQFF. The CDR3 DNA is TGCGCCAGCAGGGGGGACGTCCCCGCCCACAATGAGCAGTTCTTC.